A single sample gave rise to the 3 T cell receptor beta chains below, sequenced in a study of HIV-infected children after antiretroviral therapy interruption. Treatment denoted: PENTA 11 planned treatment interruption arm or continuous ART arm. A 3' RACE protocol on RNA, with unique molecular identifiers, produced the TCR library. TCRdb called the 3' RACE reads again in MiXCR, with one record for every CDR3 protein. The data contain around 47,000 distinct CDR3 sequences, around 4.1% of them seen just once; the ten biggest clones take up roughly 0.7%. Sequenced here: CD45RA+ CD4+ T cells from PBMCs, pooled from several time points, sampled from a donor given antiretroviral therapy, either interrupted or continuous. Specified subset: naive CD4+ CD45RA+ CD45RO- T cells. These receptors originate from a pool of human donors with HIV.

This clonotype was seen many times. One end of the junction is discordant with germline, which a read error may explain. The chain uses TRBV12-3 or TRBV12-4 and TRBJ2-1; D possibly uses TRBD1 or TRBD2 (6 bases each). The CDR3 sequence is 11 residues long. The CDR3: CASSGDGRGLF. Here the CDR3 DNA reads TGTGCCAGCAGCGGGGACGGACGGGGGCTCTTC.

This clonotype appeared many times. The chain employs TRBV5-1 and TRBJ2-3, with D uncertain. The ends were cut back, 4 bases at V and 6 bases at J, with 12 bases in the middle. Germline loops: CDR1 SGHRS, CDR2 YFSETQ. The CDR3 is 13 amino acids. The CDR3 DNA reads TGCGCCAGCAGCGCTGAACTCGGCGATACGCAGTATTTT. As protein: CASSAELGDTQYF.

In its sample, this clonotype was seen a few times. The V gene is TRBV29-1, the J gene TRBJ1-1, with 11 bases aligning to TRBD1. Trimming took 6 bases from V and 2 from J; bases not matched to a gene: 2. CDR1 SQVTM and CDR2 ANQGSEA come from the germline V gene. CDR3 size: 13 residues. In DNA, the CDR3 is TGCAGCGTGGGACAGGGGGGAAACACTGAAGCTTTCTTT. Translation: CSVGQGGNTEAFF.